Below are 17 T cell receptor beta chains sequenced from a single sample in a study of T cells after posttransplantation cyclophosphamide. Assay used: immunoSEQ multiplex PCR; TCRdb lists only in-frame clones, some missing. The table has about 20,000 clones, around 68% seen once. Cyclophosphamide on days +3 and +4 followed busulfan-fludarabine conditioning and a marrow graft. Here the sequenced sample was PBMCs, taken after an allogeneic stem cell transplant with post-transplant cyclophosphamide. These receptor sequences come from a male patient in his thirties who received an allogeneic stem cell transplant from a related donor, was CMV-positive, and had acute GVHD only. Some T cells may originate from the graft donor.

This clone was detected only once. The rearrangement links TRBV4-2 to TRBJ2-3, with 9 bases identical to TRBD2. The V gene end was trimmed by 4 bases and the J gene end by 2 bases; junction bases not matched to a gene: 10. This CDR3 contains 17 residues. Germline CDR1 LGHNA, CDR2 YNFKEQ. CDR3 in DNA: TGTGCCAGCAGCCTAGGGATAGCGGGGGCGTACACAGATACGCAGTATTTT. Protein sequence: CASSLGIAGAYTDTQYF.

This rearrangement joins TRBV30 to TRBJ2-3, with D possibly TRBD1 on 5 matching bases. Trimming pared 0 bases from V and 2 bases from J, leaving 6 bases between. CDR3 length: 13 amino acids. The germline gives CDR1 GTSNPN, CDR2 SVGIG (reference sequence). CDR3 DNA sequence: TGTGCCTGGAGTGTAGGGGTCACAGATACGCAGTATTTT. As protein: CAWSVGVTDTQYF.

The chain links TRBV13 to TRBJ2-7, with TRBD2 matching over 7 bases. In germline, CDR1 is PRHDT, CDR2 FYEKMQ (reference sequence). Unmatched junction bases numbered 6, after V lost 5 bases and J lost 2 bases. This CDR3 region has 14 residues. CDR3 residues: CASSPPGGPYEQYF. The CDR3 region has the DNA TGTGCCAGCAGCCCCCCGGGAGGACCCTACGAGCAGTACTTC.

This rearrangement joins TRBV30 to TRBJ2-3; 11 nucleotides match TRBD2. After removal of 4 bases from V and 6 bases from J, the junction contained 0 bases not matched to a gene. This CDR3 comprises 12 residues. Germline V gene sequence: CDR1 GTSNPN, CDR2 SVGIG (reference sequence). The CDR3 DNA is TGTGCCTGGACTAGCGGGGGGGATACGCAGTATTTT. Amino acids: CAWTSGGDTQYF. Full variable domain (outside the CDR3, taken from reference TRBV30 and TRBJ2-3): SQTIHQWPATLVQPVGSPLSLECTVEGTSNPNLYWYRQAAGRGLQLLFYSVGIGQISSEVPQNLSASRPQDRQFILSSKKLLLSDSGFYLCAWTSGGDTQYFGPGTRLTVL.

The gene calls are TRBV5-4 and TRBJ2-1, with 8 bases that match TRBD2. Germline V CDR1 and CDR2: SGHNT, YYREEE (reference sequence). The J segment lost 9 bases and the V segment lost 0 bases, leaving 8 bases of the junction unmatched. The CDR3 spans 15 residues. The CDR3 loop is CASSLVSGGPGEQFF. The CDR3 DNA reads as TGTGCCAGCAGCTTGGTGTCGGGGGGGCCTGGTGAGCAGTTCTTC. The entire variable domain, with the rest obtained from reference TRBV5-4 and TRBJ2-1, is as follows: ETGVTQSPTHLIKTRGQQVTLRCSSQSGHNTVSWYQQALGQGPQFIFQYYREEENGRGNFPPRFSGLQFPNYSSELNVNALELDDSALYLCASSLVSGGPGEQFFGPGTRLTVL.

The chain has TRBV21-1 and TRBJ1-4; the table's D gene call, TRBD1, was not cross checked with the DNA. TRBV21-1 represents a pseudogene. This CDR3 region has 16 residues. The CDR3 bases are TGTGCCAGCAGCAATAGGGACAGGGGGCGTAGAGAAAAACTGTTTTTT. Translated, it gives CASSNRDRGRREKLFF.

The chain employs TRBV5-1 and TRBJ1-1; D unresolved. Germline V gene lookup returns CDR1 SGHRS and CDR2 YFSETQ. V was trimmed by 0 bases and J by 8 bases, leaving 14 bases between them. This CDR3 has 14 residues. DNA of the CDR3: TGCGCCAGCAGCTTGGCTCGGCGGTCAGTAGAAGCTTTCTTT. This gives the protein CASSLARRSVEAFF.

The chain joins TRBV5-4 to TRBJ1-1; maybe TRBD1 (6 bases). Trimming shortened V by 4 bases and J by 3 bases, and 13 bases separated the two germline ends. Per germline, CDR1 SGHNT and CDR2 YYREEE (reference sequence). CDR3 length: 14 amino acids. CDR3 DNA: TGTGCCAGCAGCCAACAGGGTACGTACACTGAAGCTTTCTTT. This codes for CASSQQGTYTEAFF.

A few counts support this clone. V is TRBV6-5 and J is TRBJ1-6; D gene unclear. CDR1 and CDR2 (germline): MNHEY, SVGAGI. Trimming took off 6 bases at V and 8 bases at J, with 11 bases between the two ends. The CDR3 is made up of 13 amino acids. The CDR3: CASRSRRDSPLHF. Written as DNA, the CDR3 is TGTGCCAGCAGATCCAGGCGGGATTCACCCCTCCACTTT.

V and J are TRBV4-1 and TRBJ1-1, with D uncertain. V was cut by 0 bases and J by 4 bases, with 9 bases left in between. Germline CDR1 reads MGHRA; CDR2 reads YSYEKL. This CDR3 region has 14 residues. The CDR3 DNA reads TGCGCCAGCAGCCAAGATGGTGAGGGCACTGAAGCTTTCTTT. This gives the protein CASSQDGEGTEAFF.

The chain has TRBV7-8 and TRBJ2-7, with D hard to call. The CDR3 loop spans 13 amino acids. V dropped 3 bases and J dropped 2 bases, with 8 bases sitting between them. The germline gives CDR1 SGHVS, CDR2 FQNEAQ. The CDR3 DNA is TGTGCCAGCAGCTTGAACAGCCCCTACGAGCAGTACTTC. Its protein is CASSLNSPYEQYF. Combining the CDR3 with reference TRBV7-8 and TRBJ2-7 gives the whole variable domain GAGVSQSPRYKVAKRGQDVALRCDPISGHVSLFWYQQALGQGPEFLTYFQNEAQLDKSGLPSDRFFAERPEGSVSTLKIQRTQQEDSAVYLCASSLNSPYEQYFGPGTRLTVT.

This clone was detected once. The rearrangement uses TRBV27 and TRBJ2-3; TRBD1 agrees at 9 bases. The CDR3 is made up of 16 amino acids. V was clipped by 3 bases and J by 3 bases; unmatched bases: 7. Germline V gene sequence: CDR1 MNHEY, CDR2 SMNVEV (reference sequence). CDR3 protein: CASSLGTGSMTDTQYF. The CDR3 region has the DNA TGTGCCAGCAGTTTGGGGACAGGGAGTATGACAGATACGCAGTATTTT.

The chain recombines TRBV15 with TRBJ2-7; possible D gene TRBD2, 6 bases. The length of the CDR3 is 14 residues. CDR1 LNHNV and CDR2 YYDKDF come from the germline V gene (reference sequence). The ends were cut back, 9 bases at V and 0 bases at J, with 15 bases in the middle. In DNA, the CDR3 is TGTGCCACTTCAGTGAGCGGGTCCTCCTACGAGCAGTACTTC. Translating gives CATSVSGSSYEQYF.

The V call is TRBV18, the J call TRBJ2-5; D is undetermined. CDR3 length: 18 amino acids. Between the trimmed V and J ends, which lost 0 bases and 1 base, there was a span of 18 bases. Germline CDR1 is KGHSH and CDR2 is LQKENI. CDR3 DNA sequence: TGTGCCAGCTCACCACCGTGGGTTCGATTGGGCTCCCAAGAGACCCAGTACTTC. Translating gives CASSPPWVRLGSQETQYF.

The V and J genes are TRBV7-2 and TRBJ2-5; possible D gene TRBD1, 5 bases. CDR1 is SGHTA, CDR2 FQGNSA, per germline. Trimming cost V 5 bases and J 5 bases, with 12 bases left between them. The length of the CDR3 is 13 residues. DNA for the CDR3: TGTGCCAGCAGCCCAACAGGCTTGGAGACCCAGTACTTC. It translates to CASSPTGLETQYF.

The CDR3 DNA is TGTGCCATCAGTGTCGACAGGCCGCCTCGTTCACCCCTCCACTTT. It specifies CAISVDRPPRSPLHF. The chain links TRBV10-3 to TRBJ1-6; possibly TRBD1 for D (6 bases). CDR1 and CDR2 from the germline V gene are ENHRY and SYGVKD. Trimming left V 4 bases short and J 9 bases short, with 16 bases between. This CDR3 is built from 15 residues.

The J gene is TRBJ1-1, the V gene TRBV4-3, with D unclear. This CDR3 is 14 amino acids long. V gave up 1 base and J gave up 4 bases, with 10 bases separating them. The V gene's germline CDR1 is LGHNA and CDR2 YSLEER. CDR3 sequence: CASSQALGPTEAFF. CDR3 sequence (DNA): TGCGCCAGCAGCCAAGCCTTGGGCCCCACTGAAGCTTTCTTT.